Detailed here is one T cell receptor (beta chain). The data stem from a study of T cell changes during pregnancy in multiple sclerosis. Here immunoSEQ multiplex PCR was the method, and the copy in TCRdb shows in-frame clones only, minus some. Of around 57,000 clones listed, roughly nine tenths are singletons. The sequencing here drew on peripheral blood, taken in the first trimester of pregnancy. This sequence originates from a female donor with multiple sclerosis, enrolled in a pregnancy study.

The CDR3 sequence: CSARESETQYF. CDR3 coding DNA: TGCAGTGCTAGGGAGTCGGAGACCCAGTACTTC. The chain joins TRBV20-1 to TRBJ2-5; D remains unclear. The CDR3 extends over 11 amino acids. The V end was cut by 3 bases, the J end by 5 bases, with 7 bases between. The V gene's germline CDR1 is DFQATT and CDR2 SNEGSKA (reference sequence).